The 32 T cell receptor beta chains below were found in one sample sequenced in a study of early T cells in non-severe SARS-CoV-2 infection. TCRdb re-called the 5' RACE reads with MiXCR, one entry per CDR3 protein. The repertoire holds around 40,000 distinct CDR3 sequences, with roughly 6.3% as singletons. The sequenced material came from whole blood. These receptors were obtained from an adult who was a healthcare worker with PCR-confirmed SARS-CoV-2 infection or an uninfected control (not recorded which).

In this sample, this clonotype turned up many times. The chain recombines TRBV29-1 with TRBJ1-1; tentatively, D is TRBD1 (6 bases). Between the trimmed V and J ends, which lost 7 bases and 0 bases, there was a span of 12 bases. The CDR3 contains 13 residues. The germline CDR1 and CDR2 sequences are SQVTM and ANQGSEA. In nucleotides, the CDR3 is TGCAGCGGCGGACAGAGCATGAACACTGAAGCTTTCTTT. This gives the protein CSGGQSMNTEAFF.

The table lists this clonotype with many counts. V and J are TRBV6-2 or TRBV6-3 and TRBJ2-5, with 14 nucleotides matching TRBD2. CDR3 length equals 17 residues. V dropped 7 bases and J dropped 4; count of bases not matched to a gene: 11. From germline, CDR1 is MNHEY and CDR2 SVGEGT. The CDR3 DNA reads as TGTGCCAGCAAGGAGACCGGGACTAGCGGGAGATTAGAGACCCAGTACTTC. As protein: CASKETGTSGRLETQYF.

This clonotype came up a few times. The J gene is TRBJ2-7, the V gene TRBV28; D remains unclear. This CDR3 has 14 residues. Germline V gives CDR1 MDHEN, CDR2 SYDVKM. The V gene lost 2 bases and the J gene lost 5 bases, with 13 bases spanning the gap. CDR3 coding DNA: TGTGCCAGCAGTTTAAGGCCCGTTGGGGACGAGCAGTACTTC. Translating gives CASSLRPVGDEQYF. Filled out from reference TRBV28 and TRBJ2-7, the complete variable domain reads DVKVTQSSRYLVKRTGEKVFLECVQDMDHENMFWYRQDPGLGLRLIYFSYDVKMKEKGDIPEGYSVSREKKERFSLILESASTNQTSMYLCASSLRPVGDEQYFGPGTRLTVT.

This clonotype was counted many times. This sequence joins TRBV12-5 and TRBJ2-1; a possible D gene is TRBD2 (6 bases). Germline-derived CDR1 and CDR2 are LGHNT and FRNRAP. The CDR3 spans 15 residues. V lost 5 bases, J lost 7 bases, and 18 bases lay in between. The CDR3 bases are TGTGCTAGTGGTCTGGACCTTGGGGGGAGTAATGAGCAGTTCTTC. Protein product: CASGLDLGGSNEQFF.

This clonotype was picked up a small number of times. The gene calls are TRBV3-1 and TRBJ2-5; D is unclear. From germline, CDR1 is LGHDT and CDR2 YNNKEL (reference sequence). V lost 0 bases and J lost 7, with 9 bases in between. The CDR3 is 13 residues long. Written as DNA, the CDR3 is TGTGCCAGCAGCCAAGATACTCTCGGGACCCAGTACTTC. Translating gives CASSQDTLGTQYF.

This clonotype turned up a few times. The chain combines TRBV20-1 with TRBJ2-3, with 9 bases that match TRBD2. Germline-derived CDR1 and CDR2 are DFQATT and SNEGSKA (reference sequence). The junction had 14 bases not matched to a gene; V was cut back by 2 bases and J by 2 bases. The CDR3 runs 18 residues. Here the CDR3 reads CSARSPRREGPITDTQYF. The CDR3 DNA reads as TGCAGTGCTAGATCCCCTCGGCGGGAGGGGCCCATCACAGATACGCAGTATTTT.

This clonotype was detected many times. This chain joins TRBV19 and TRBJ1-5; a possible D gene is TRBD1 (6 bases). The CDR3 loop spans 16 amino acids. The V end lost 7 bases, the J end lost 4 bases, and 20 bases lay between the germline ends. Per germline, CDR1 LNHDA and CDR2 SQIVND (reference sequence). Written as DNA, the CDR3 is TGTGCCAGTAAGGGGGGGGCCAGCCCTCTAAATCAGCCCCAGCATTTT. It specifies CASKGGASPLNQPQHF.

This clonotype was found a few times. V gene TRBV18 combines with J gene TRBJ1-1; 8 bases match TRBD1. The germline CDR1 and CDR2 sequences are KGHSH and LQKENI. V gave up 3 bases and J gave up 5 bases; unmatched junction bases: 5. The CDR3 has 14 amino acids. The CDR3 loop is CASSPGQGATEAFF. CDR3 coding DNA: TGTGCCAGCTCACCTGGACAGGGAGCAACTGAAGCTTTCTTT.

This clonotype was found a few times. The J gene is TRBJ1-2, the V gene TRBV29-1, with 9 bases identical to TRBD1. Germline V gene sequence: CDR1 SQVTM, CDR2 ANQGSEA. This CDR3 spans 11 amino acids. J gave up 6 bases and V 5 bases, and 1 base lay outside the gene matches. This CDR3 reads CSVRDRDGYTF. The CDR3 region has the DNA TGCAGCGTTAGGGACAGGGATGGCTACACCTTC.

In its sample, this clonotype was seen many times. The gene calls are TRBV5-1 and TRBJ1-1, with TRBD1 matching over 7 bases. From germline, CDR1 is SGHRS and CDR2 YFSETQ. CDR3 length: 13 residues. Germline trimming cut 4 bases from V and 11 bases from J; bases unmatched to any gene: 11. CDR3 bases: TGCGCCAGCAGCGGAGGGACAGCTCGGCGGGCTTTCTTT. This translates into CASSGGTARRAFF.

In this sample, this clonotype turned up many times. The rearrangement uses TRBV7-2 and TRBJ2-1; D not certain. The ends were cut back, 2 bases at V and 8 bases at J, with 10 bases in the middle. Germline lookup yields CDR1 SGHTA and CDR2 FQGNSA. The CDR3 length is 13 residues. Here the CDR3 reads CASSLNSPDEQFF. CDR3 in DNA: TGTGCCAGCAGCTTAAATTCTCCCGATGAGCAGTTCTTC.

The table lists this clonotype with a few counts. The chain links TRBV9 to TRBJ1-1; TRBD1 aligns across 8 bases. Germline CDR1 reads SGDLS; CDR2 reads YYNGEE. The CDR3 runs to 13 residues. After removal of 7 bases from V and 7 bases from J, the junction contained 9 bases not matched to a gene. The CDR3 is CASGAGTGDEAFF. CDR3 in DNA: TGTGCCAGCGGAGCCGGGACAGGCGATGAAGCTTTCTTT.

This clonotype was recorded a few times. The gene calls are TRBV7-9 and TRBJ2-2, with D possibly matching TRBD2 (5 bases). Germline V lookup: CDR1 SEHNR, CDR2 FQNEAQ (reference sequence). Trimming removed 2 bases at V and 6 bases at J, with 13 bases between. This CDR3 is built from 15 residues. The CDR3 DNA sequence: TGTGCCAGCAGCTTAAGTGAGTCGCGGGCCGGGGAGCTGTTTTTT. This gives the protein CASSLSESRAGELFF.

The CDR3: CASSSGAGADTQYF. The CDR3 DNA is TGTGCCAGCAGCTCCGGAGCGGGGGCAGATACGCAGTATTTT. The rearrangement joins TRBV5-5 to TRBJ2-3; 8 bases are shared with TRBD2. CDR1 SGHKS and CDR2 YYEKEE come from the germline V gene (reference sequence). The CDR3 length is 14 residues. Germline trimming cut 3 bases from V and 4 bases from J; bases unmatched to any gene: 4.

The rearrangement joins TRBV5-5 to TRBJ2-6; TRBD2 might be the D (6 bases). The V end was cut by 4 bases, the J end by 1 base, with 12 bases between. Germline V gene data show CDR1 as SGHKS and CDR2 as YYEKEE (reference sequence). The CDR3 has 16 residues. The CDR3, as DNA: TGTGCCAGCAGCCGGGACTCTGGATCTGGGGCCAACGTCCTGACTTTC. Protein product: CASSRDSGSGANVLTF.

This clonotype was picked up a small number of times. V is TRBV10-1 and J is TRBJ2-2, with a tentative D call TRBD2 (5 bases). Germline assignment: CDR1 WNHNN and CDR2 SYGVQD (reference sequence). Trimming took 4 bases from V and 2 from J, leaving 11 bases between them. The length of the CDR3 is 15 residues. The CDR3 coding sequence is TGCGCCAGCAGTGGCGGCGGGCCTAACACCGGGGAGCTGTTTTTT. This gives the protein CASSGGGPNTGELFF.

This clonotype was detected many times. The V call is TRBV7-9, the J call TRBJ2-7, with D possibly TRBD2 on 6 matching bases. V was cut by 5 bases and J by 6 bases, with 14 bases left in between. The CDR3 runs to 13 residues. Germline loops: CDR1 SEHNR, CDR2 FQNEAQ (reference sequence). In DNA form, the CDR3 reads TGTGCCAGCAGCCCTCAGGGAGGAAGCGAGCAGTACTTC. It specifies CASSPQGGSEQYF.

The sample holds many counts of this clonotype. The J gene is TRBJ2-3, the V gene TRBV7-2; 7 nucleotides match TRBD2. Trimming removed 5 bases from V and 7 bases from J; junction bases left unmatched: 12. This CDR3 has 15 amino acids. CDR1 is SGHTA, CDR2 FQGNSA, per germline. The CDR3 nucleotides are TGTGCCAGCAGCCCGCGGACTAGGGGTATGAATACGCAGTATTTT. Protein sequence: CASSPRTRGMNTQYF.

This clonotype showed up many times. The V and J genes are TRBV11-2 and TRBJ1-1; D is undetermined. This CDR3 contains 13 residues. The V gene's germline CDR1 is SGHAT and CDR2 FQNNGV. Trimming took 4 bases from V and 6 from J, leaving 12 bases between them. CDR3 protein: CASSSQRSSEAFF. The CDR3 bases are TGTGCCAGCAGCTCTCAGAGGTCCTCTGAAGCTTTCTTT.

In this sample, this clonotype turned up many times. The chain combines TRBV28 with TRBJ1-1; no clear D. The germline V gene encodes CDR1 MDHEN and CDR2 SYDVKM. The CDR3 is made up of 13 amino acids. V was pared by 6 bases and J by 2 bases, with 10 bases between. The CDR3 region is CASRVGRNTEAFF. The DNA of the CDR3 is TGTGCCAGCAGGGTAGGTCGTAACACTGAAGCTTTCTTT. Full variable domain (missing parts from reference TRBV28 and TRBJ1-1): DVKVTQSSRYLVKRTGEKVFLECVQDMDHENMFWYRQDPGLGLRLIYFSYDVKMKEKGDIPEGYSVSREKKERFSLILESASTNQTSMYLCASRVGRNTEAFFGQGTRLTVV.

There are a few counts of this clonotype. This chain connects TRBV5-1 to TRBJ2-1; 11 positions agree with TRBD2. Germline lookup yields CDR1 SGHRS and CDR2 YFSETQ. The CDR3 is made up of 15 amino acids. V was clipped by 6 bases and J by 8 bases; unmatched bases: 10. The CDR3 here is CASTLSGRAVDEQFF. The CDR3 nucleotides read TGCGCCAGCACCCTTAGCGGGAGGGCCGTTGATGAGCAGTTCTTC.

The chain recombines TRBV4-2 with TRBJ1-1; tentative D call: TRBD1 (6 bases). This CDR3 spans 14 amino acids. V dropped 3 bases and J dropped 1 base, with 9 bases sitting between them. Germline V gene lookup returns CDR1 LGHNA and CDR2 YNFKEQ. The CDR3, as DNA: TGTGCCAGCAGCCAGGGACATACGAACACTGAAGCTTTCTTT. Translation gives CASSQGHTNTEAFF.

This clonotype was counted only a few times. The chain uses TRBV2 and TRBJ2-2; 12 positions match TRBD2. From germline, CDR1 is SNHLY and CDR2 FYNNEI. The V segment lost 8 bases and the J segment 4 bases; nucleotides outside the gene matches: 5. This CDR3 spans 15 amino acids. The CDR3 region has the DNA TGTGCCAGCCGACTAGCGGGAGTCTTCACCGGGGAGCTGTTTTTT. Amino acid sequence: CASRLAGVFTGELFF.

This sequence joins TRBV4-1 and TRBJ2-7; perhaps D is TRBD1 or TRBD2 (5 bases each). Germline V gene sequence: CDR1 MGHRA, CDR2 YSYEKL. V lost 4 bases and J 0 bases, leaving 13 bases between the germline ends. This CDR3 has 15 amino acids. The CDR3 sequence: CASSLNKGSSYEQYF. The CDR3 DNA reads as TGCGCCAGCAGCCTCAACAAGGGGAGCTCCTACGAGCAGTACTTC.

This clonotype was observed a handful of times. This chain links TRBV12-3 or TRBV12-4 with TRBJ2-5; 9 bases are shared with TRBD2. Trimming removed 4 bases from V and 4 bases from J; junction bases left unmatched: 7. CDR3 length: 15 residues. The CDR3 region is CASSSGGRARETQYF. The CDR3 DNA follows: TGTGCCAGCAGTTCGGGCGGGAGGGCTCGAGAGACCCAGTACTTC.

This clonotype was detected only a few times. V gene TRBV25-1 combines with J gene TRBJ2-2; D is unresolved. The germline V and J ends were trimmed by 1 base and 1 base, with 10 bases remaining between them. The V gene's germline CDR1 is MGHDK and CDR2 SYGVNS. The CDR3 consists of 16 residues. The CDR3 bases are TGTGCCAGCAGTGAATGGTCCGGCGGGAACACCGGGGAGCTGTTTTTT. The encoded protein is CASSEWSGGNTGELFF.

This chain uses TRBV6-5 with TRBJ2-7; TRBD1 might be the D (6 bases). The CDR3 contains 14 residues. In germline, CDR1 is MNHEY, CDR2 SVGAGI. V was clipped by 5 bases and J by 1 base, with 12 bases between them. The CDR3 region has the DNA TGTGCCAGCAGTCGTGACAGGAGGTCCTACGAGCAGTACTTC. Residues: CASSRDRRSYEQYF.

This CDR3 is CASSLLVSQGELFF. The CDR3 nucleotides read TGTGCCAGCAGTTTATTGGTCAGCCAAGGGGAGCTGTTTTTT. The V gene is TRBV28, the J gene TRBJ2-2; no firm D call. The germline V gene has CDR1 MDHEN and CDR2 SYDVKM. The CDR3 is 14 residues long. Trimming left V 1 base short and J 8 bases short, with 11 bases between.

The V and J genes are TRBV24-1 and TRBJ2-1, with a possible D match to TRBD1 (6 bases). The CDR3 spans 13 residues. Germline values: CDR1 KGHDR, CDR2 SFDVKD. V lost 10 bases to trimming and J lost 0 bases, with 9 bases between them. The CDR3 sequence is CATRQDSYNEQFF. DNA for the CDR3: TGTGCCACTAGACAGGACTCCTACAATGAGCAGTTCTTC.

This clonotype was seen only a few times. The chain employs TRBV11-2 and TRBJ2-5, with 8 bases lining up with TRBD2. Germline lookup yields CDR1 SGHAT and CDR2 FQNNGV. V lost 5 bases, J lost 5 bases, and 10 bases stayed unmatched. CDR3 length equals 15 residues. CDR3 DNA sequence: TGTGCCAGCAGCCCCACCCGGACTAGCTTGGAGACCCAGTACTTC. Residues: CASSPTRTSLETQYF.

The rearrangement joins TRBV10-3 to TRBJ1-2, with 8 bases that match TRBD1. V shed 10 bases, J shed 6 bases, and the junction held 10 bases outside the gene matches. Germline assignment: CDR1 ENHRY and CDR2 SYGVKD. This CDR3 contains 13 residues. CDR3 DNA sequence: TGTGCCAGCCAGGACAGGGCCGTGGATGGCTACACCTTC. Its translation is CASQDRAVDGYTF.

Many counts were recorded for this clonotype. The chain combines TRBV20-1 with TRBJ1-6, with TRBD1 as a possible D gene (5 bases). Germline CDR1 and CDR2: DFQATT and SNEGSKA (reference sequence). The CDR3 covers 15 residues. Trimming stripped 3 bases from V and 5 bases from J, with 14 bases between. CDR3 DNA sequence: TGCAGTGCTAGCATCAGGGATCTCCATAATTCACCCCTCCACTTT. Amino acid sequence: CSASIRDLHNSPLHF.